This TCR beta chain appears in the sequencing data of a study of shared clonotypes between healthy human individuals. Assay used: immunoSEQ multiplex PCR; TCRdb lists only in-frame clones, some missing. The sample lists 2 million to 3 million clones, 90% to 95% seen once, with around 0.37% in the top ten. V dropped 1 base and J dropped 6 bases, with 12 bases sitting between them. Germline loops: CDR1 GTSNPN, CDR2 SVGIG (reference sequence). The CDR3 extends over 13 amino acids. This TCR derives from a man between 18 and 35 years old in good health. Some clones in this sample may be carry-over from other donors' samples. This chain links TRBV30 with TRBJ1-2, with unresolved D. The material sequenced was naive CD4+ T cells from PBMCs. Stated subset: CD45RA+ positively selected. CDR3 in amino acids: CAWSALIVDGYTF. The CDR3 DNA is TGTGCCTGGAGTGCCCTAATCGTTGATGGCTACACCTTC.